Listed here are 2 T cell receptor beta chains from one sample, sequenced in a study of cytomegalovirus exposure and HLA in healthy donors. PCR involved 60 Vbeta and 13 Jbeta primers. Generated by immunoSEQ multiplex PCR, the TCRdb table keeps only in-frame clones and is missing some. The sample includes roughly 190,000 clones, 75% to 90% of them seen just once. The sample taken for sequencing was PBMCs. All receptors come from a man aged 40-49 years in good health and CMV-seropositive.

The chain has TRBV4-3 and TRBJ2-3, with 9 bases lining up with TRBD2. V gave up 0 bases and J gave up 0 bases; unmatched junction bases: 10. Germline lookup yields CDR1 LGHNA and CDR2 YSLEER. The CDR3 covers 19 residues. As DNA, the CDR3 is TGCGCCAGCAGCCAAGACTCCCTAGCGGGGATCCCTAGCACAGATACGCAGTATTTT. Protein product: CASSQDSLAGIPSTDTQYF.

The chain joins TRBV5-1 to TRBJ1-6, with TRBD1 matching 8 bases. V dropped 4 bases and J dropped 5; count of bases not matched to a gene: 5. The germline V gene has CDR1 SGHRS and CDR2 YFSETQ. CDR3 length equals 15 residues. The CDR3 DNA follows: TGCGCCAGCAGCGTCGACAGGGGCGATAATTCACCCCTCCACTTT. Its protein product is CASSVDRGDNSPLHF.